This T cell receptor beta chain was sequenced during a study of shared clonotypes between healthy human individuals. The CDR3 has 14 residues. Germline V CDR1 and CDR2: MNHEY, SVGAGI. V was clipped by 6 bases and J by 7 bases, with 18 bases between them. The protocol was immunoSEQ multiplex PCR, while the TCRdb copy is restricted to in-frame clones and leaves out a portion. Here the sample spans around 1 million clones, about 80% being singletons. The chain uses TRBV6-5 and TRBJ1-2; tentative D call: TRBD1 (5 bases). The TCR originated in a man between 18 and 29 years old in good health. The specimen was memory CD4+ T cells sorted from blood. As to subset: CD45RA-negative fraction. As DNA, the CDR3 is TGTGCCAGCAGGAGTGAGGGGCAGTCAGGTGGCTACACCTTC. This gives the protein CASRSEGQSGGYTF.